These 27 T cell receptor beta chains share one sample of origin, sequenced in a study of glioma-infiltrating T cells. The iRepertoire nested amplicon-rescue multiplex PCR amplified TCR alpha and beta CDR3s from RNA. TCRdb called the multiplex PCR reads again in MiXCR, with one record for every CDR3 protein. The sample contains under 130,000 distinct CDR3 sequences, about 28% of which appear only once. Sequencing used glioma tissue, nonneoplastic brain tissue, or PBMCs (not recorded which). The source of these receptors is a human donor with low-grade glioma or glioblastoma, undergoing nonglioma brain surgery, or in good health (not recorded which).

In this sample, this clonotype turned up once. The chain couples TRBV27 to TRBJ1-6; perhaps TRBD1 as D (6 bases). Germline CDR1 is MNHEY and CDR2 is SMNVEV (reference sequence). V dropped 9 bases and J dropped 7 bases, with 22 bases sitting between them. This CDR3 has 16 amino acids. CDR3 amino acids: CASKGRGGRENSPLHF. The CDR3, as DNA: TGTGCCAGTAAGGGGCGGGGGGGCAGGGAGAATTCACCCCTCCACTTT.

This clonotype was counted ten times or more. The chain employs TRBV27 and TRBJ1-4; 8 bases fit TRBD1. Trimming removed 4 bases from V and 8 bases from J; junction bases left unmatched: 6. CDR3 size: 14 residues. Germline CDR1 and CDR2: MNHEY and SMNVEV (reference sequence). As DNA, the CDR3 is TGTGCCAGCAGTTGGGACAGGAGTGGGGAAAAACTGTTTTTT. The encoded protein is CASSWDRSGEKLFF.

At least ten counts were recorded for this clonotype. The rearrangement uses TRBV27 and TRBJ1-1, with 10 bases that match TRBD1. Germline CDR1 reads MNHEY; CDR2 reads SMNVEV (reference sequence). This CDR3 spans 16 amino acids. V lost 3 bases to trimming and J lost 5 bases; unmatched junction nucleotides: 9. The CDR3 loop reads CASSLTGGFTKTEAFF. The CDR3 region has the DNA TGTGCCAGCAGTTTGACAGGGGGCTTCACGAAAACTGAAGCTTTCTTT.

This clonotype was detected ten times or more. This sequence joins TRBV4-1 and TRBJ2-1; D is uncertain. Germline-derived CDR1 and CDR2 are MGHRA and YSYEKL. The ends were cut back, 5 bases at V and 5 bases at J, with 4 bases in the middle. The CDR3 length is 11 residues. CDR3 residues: CASSFNNEQFF. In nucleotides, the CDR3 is TGCGCCAGCAGCTTTAACAATGAGCAGTTCTTC.

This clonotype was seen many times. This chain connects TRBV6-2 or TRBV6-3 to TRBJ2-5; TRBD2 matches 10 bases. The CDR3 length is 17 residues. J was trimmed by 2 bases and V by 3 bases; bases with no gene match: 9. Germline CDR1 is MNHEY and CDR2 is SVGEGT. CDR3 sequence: CASSYGSLAGPQETQYF. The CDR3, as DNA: TGTGCCAGCAGTTATGGGTCACTAGCGGGGCCACAAGAGACCCAGTACTTC.

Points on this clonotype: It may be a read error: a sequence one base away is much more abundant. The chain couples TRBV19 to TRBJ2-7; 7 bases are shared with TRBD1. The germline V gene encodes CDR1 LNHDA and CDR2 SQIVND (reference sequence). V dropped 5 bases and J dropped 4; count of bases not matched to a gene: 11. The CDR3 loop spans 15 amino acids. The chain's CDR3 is CASSRRGQVGYEQYF. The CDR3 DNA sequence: TGTGCCAGTAGTCGCCGTGGACAGGTGGGATACGAGCAGTACTTC.

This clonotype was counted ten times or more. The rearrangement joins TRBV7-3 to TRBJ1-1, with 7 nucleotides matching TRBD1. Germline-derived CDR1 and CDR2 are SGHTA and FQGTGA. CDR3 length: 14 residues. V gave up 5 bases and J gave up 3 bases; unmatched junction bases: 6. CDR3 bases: TGTGCCAGCAGCCCCGGACAGGACCACACTGAAGCTTTCTTT. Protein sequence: CASSPGQDHTEAFF.

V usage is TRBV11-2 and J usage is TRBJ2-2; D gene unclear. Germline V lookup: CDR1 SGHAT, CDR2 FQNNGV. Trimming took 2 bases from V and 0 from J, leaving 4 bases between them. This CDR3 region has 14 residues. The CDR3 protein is CASSLSTNTGELFF. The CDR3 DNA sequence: TGTGCCAGCAGCTTATCCACGAACACCGGGGAGCTGTTTTTT.

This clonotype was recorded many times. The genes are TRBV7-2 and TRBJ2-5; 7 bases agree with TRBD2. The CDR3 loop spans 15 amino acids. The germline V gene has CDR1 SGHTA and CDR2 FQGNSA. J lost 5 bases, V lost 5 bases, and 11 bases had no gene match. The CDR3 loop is CASSPFTTSEETQYF. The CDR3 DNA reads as TGTGCCAGCAGCCCCTTTACCACTAGCGAGGAGACCCAGTACTTC.

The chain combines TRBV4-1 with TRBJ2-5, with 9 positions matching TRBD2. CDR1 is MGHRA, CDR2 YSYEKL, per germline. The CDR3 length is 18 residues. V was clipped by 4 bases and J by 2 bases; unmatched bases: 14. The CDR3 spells CASSLSLSGGTYQETQYF. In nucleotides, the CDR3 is TGCGCCAGCAGCCTCAGCCTTAGCGGGGGAACCTATCAAGAGACCCAGTACTTC.

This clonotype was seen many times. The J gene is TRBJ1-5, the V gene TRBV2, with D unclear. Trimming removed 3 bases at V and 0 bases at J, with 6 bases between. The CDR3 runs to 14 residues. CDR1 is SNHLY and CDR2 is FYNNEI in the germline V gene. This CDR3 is CASSEADSNQPQHF. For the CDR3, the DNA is TGTGCCAGCAGTGAGGCGGATAGCAATCAGCCCCAGCATTTT.

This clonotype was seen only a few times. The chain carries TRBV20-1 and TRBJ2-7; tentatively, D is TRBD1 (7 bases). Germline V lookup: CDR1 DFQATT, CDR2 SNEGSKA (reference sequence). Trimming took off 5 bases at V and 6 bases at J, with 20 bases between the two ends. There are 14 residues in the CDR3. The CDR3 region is CSAPGQTGTLEQYF. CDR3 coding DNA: TGCAGTGCTCCGGGGCAGACAGGGACTCTCGAGCAGTACTTC.

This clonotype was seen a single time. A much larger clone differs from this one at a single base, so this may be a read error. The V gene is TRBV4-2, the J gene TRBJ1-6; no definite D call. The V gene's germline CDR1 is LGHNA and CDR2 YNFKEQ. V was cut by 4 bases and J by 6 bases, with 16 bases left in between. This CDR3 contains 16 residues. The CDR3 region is CASSRASTGVNSPLHF. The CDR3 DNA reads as TGTGCCAGCAGCCGAGCGTCCACTGGGGTTAATTCACCCCTCCACTTT.

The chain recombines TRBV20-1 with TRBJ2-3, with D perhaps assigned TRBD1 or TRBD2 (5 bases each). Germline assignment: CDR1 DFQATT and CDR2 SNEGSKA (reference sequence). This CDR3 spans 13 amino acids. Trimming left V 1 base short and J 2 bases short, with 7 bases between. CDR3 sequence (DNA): TGCAGTGCTAGAGGAGGGACCACAGATACGCAGTATTTT. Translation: CSARGGTTDTQYF.

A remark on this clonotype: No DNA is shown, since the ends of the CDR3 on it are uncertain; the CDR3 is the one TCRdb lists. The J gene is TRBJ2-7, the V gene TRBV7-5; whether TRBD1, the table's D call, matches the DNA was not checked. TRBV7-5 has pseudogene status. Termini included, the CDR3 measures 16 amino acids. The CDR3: CISVPEASGTNYEQYF.

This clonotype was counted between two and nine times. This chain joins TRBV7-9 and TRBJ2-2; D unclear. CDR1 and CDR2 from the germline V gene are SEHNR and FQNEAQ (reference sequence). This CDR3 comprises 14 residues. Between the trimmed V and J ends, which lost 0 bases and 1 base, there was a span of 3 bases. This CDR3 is CASSLAGNTGELFF. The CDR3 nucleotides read TGTGCCAGCAGCTTAGCAGGGAACACCGGGGAGCTGTTTTTT.

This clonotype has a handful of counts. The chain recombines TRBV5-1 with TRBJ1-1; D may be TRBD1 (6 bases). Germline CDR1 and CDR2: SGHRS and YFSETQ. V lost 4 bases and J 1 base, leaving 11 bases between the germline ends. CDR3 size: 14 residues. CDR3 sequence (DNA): TGCGCCAGCAGCCACCCGACAGGGAACACTGAAGCTTTCTTT. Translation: CASSHPTGNTEAFF.

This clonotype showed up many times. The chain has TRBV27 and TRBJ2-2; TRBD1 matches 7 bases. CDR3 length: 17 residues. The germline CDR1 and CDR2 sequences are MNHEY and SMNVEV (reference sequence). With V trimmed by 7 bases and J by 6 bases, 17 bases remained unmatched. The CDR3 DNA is TGTGCCAGCAAATCCCGCGAAGACAGGGTATATTCCGGGGAGCTGTTTTTT. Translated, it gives CASKSREDRVYSGELFF.

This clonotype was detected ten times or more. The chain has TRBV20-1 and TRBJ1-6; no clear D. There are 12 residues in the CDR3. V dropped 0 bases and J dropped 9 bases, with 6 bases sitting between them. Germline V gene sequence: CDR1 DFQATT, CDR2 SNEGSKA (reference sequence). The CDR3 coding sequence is TGCAGTGCTAGAGATCGGGGTTCACCCCTCCACTTT. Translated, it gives CSARDRGSPLHF.

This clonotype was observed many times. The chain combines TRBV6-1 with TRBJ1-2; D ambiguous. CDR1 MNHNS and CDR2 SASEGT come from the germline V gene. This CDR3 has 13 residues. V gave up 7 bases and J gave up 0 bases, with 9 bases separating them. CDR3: CASNPAANYGYTF. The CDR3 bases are TGTGCCAGCAACCCGGCAGCTAACTATGGCTACACCTTC.

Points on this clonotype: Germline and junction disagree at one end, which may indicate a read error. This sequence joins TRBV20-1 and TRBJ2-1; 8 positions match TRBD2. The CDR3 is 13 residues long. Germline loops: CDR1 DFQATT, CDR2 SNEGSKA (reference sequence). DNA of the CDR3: TGCAGTGCTAGCGGGGGGGGACTCAATGAGCAGCTCTTC. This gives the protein CSASGGGLNEQLF.

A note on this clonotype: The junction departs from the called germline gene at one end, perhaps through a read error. The CDR3: CSARDCYEQSF. CDR3 DNA: TGCAGTGCTAGGGACTGCTACGAGCAGTCCTTC. V and J are TRBV20-1 and TRBJ2-7, with D possibly being TRBD2 (5 bases). The CDR3 is 11 amino acids. The germline V gene encodes CDR1 DFQATT and CDR2 SNEGSKA (reference sequence).

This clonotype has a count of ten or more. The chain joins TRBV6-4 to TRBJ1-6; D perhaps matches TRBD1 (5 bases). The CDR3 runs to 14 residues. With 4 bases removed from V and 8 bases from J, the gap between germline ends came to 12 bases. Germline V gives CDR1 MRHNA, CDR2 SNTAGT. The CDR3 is CASSVGTDYSPLHF. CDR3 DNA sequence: TGTGCCAGCAGTGTGGGGACGGACTATTCACCCCTCCACTTT.

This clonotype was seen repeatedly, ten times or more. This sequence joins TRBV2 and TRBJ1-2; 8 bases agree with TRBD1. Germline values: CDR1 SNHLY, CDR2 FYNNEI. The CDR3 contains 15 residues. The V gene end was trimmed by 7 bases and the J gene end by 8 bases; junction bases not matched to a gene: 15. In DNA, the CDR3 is TGTGCCAGCATTCCCCAGGCTTGGACAGGGATGGGCTACACCTTC. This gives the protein CASIPQAWTGMGYTF.

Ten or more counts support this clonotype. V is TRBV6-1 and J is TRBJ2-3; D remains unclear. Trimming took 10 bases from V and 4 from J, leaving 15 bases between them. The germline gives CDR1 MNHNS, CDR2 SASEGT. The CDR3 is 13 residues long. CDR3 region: CATTSYWSDTQYF. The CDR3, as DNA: TGTGCCACCACGTCCTACTGGTCAGATACGCAGTATTTT.

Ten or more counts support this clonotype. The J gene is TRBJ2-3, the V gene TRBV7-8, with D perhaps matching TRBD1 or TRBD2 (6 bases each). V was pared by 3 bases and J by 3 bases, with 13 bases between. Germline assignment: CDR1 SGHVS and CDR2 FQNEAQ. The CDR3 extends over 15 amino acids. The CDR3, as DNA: TGTGCCAGCAGCTTCTTAGGGGGGATGACAGATACGCAGTATTTT. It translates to CASSFLGGMTDTQYF.

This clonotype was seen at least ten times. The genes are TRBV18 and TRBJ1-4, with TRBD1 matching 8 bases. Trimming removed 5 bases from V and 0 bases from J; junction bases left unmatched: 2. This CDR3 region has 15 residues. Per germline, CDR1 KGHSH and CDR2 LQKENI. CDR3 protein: CASSRGQATNEKLFF. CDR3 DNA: TGTGCCAGCTCAAGGGGACAGGCAACTAATGAAAAACTGTTTTTT.